This T cell receptor beta chain emerged from a study of regulatory T cells in long-lasting Graves disease. General observations from the study: A limited number of samples was an acknowledged limitation.

Note on this clonotype: Antigen: not known.

Construction of the TCR beta libraries employed iRepertoire HTBI primers in conjunction with Arm-PCR of CDR3 regions. TCRdb recomputed calls from the multiplex PCR reads with MiXCR, one row per CDR3 protein. The data hold approximately 400,000 distinct CDR3 sequences, with approximately 10% observed a single time. CDR3 length: 14 amino acids. Germline assignment: CDR1 DFQATT and CDR2 SNEGSKA (reference sequence). Time point reported: newly diagnosed GD, antithyroid drugs for less than 3 months. Making the TCR library involved RNA that had been extracted from PBMCs. Investigators report Graves' disease was diagnosed under American Thyroid Association guidelines. Separately, the same data were catalogued under a study of T cells in Graves' hyperthyroidism and ophthalmopathy.

The TCR originated in a woman aged 18-35 years with Graves disease. The sequences come from peripheral blood mononuclear cells (PBMCs), collected at new diagnosis, from a patient treated with antithyroid drugs. The chain recombines TRBV20-1 with TRBJ2-7; the D gene is possibly TRBD2 (6 bases). The CDR3 nucleotides are TGCAGCCCCTACCGACTAGGGGCCTTGTACGAGCAGTACTTC. This translates into CSPYRLGALYEQYF.